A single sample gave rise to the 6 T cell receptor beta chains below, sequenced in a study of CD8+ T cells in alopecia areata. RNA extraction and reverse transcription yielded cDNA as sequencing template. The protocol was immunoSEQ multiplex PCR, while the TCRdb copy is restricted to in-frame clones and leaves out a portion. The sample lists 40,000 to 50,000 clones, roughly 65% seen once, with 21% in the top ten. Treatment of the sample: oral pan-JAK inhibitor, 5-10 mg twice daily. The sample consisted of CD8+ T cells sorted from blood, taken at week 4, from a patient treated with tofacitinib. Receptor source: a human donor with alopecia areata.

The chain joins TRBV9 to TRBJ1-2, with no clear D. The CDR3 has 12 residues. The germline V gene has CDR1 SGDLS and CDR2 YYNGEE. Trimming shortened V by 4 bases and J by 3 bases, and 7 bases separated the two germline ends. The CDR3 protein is CASSPPDYGYTF. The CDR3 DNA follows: TGTGCCAGCAGCCCGCCGGACTATGGCTACACCTTC.

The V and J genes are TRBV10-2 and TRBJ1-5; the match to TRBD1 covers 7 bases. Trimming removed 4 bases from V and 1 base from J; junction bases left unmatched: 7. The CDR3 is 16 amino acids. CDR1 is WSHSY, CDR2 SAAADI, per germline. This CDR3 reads CASSGWDSSSNQPQHF. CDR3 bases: TGCGCCAGCAGTGGATGGGACAGTTCAAGCAATCAGCCCCAGCATTTT.

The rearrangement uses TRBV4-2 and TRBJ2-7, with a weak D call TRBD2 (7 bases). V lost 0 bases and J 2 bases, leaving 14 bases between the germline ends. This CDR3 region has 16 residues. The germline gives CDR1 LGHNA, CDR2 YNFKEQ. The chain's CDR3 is CASSQDGSGGPYEQYF. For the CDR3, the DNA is TGTGCCAGCAGCCAAGATGGTTCGGGGGGCCCCTACGAGCAGTACTTC.

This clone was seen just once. This CDR3 reads CSVDPPGGQHGYTF. Written as DNA, the CDR3 is TGCAGCGTTGACCCGCCTGGGGGACAACATGGCTACACCTTC. This chain links TRBV29-1 with TRBJ1-2; a weak D match, TRBD1 (6 bases). CDR1 SQVTM and CDR2 ANQGSEA come from the germline V gene. CDR3 length: 14 amino acids. V dropped 3 bases and J dropped 6 bases, with 17 bases sitting between them.

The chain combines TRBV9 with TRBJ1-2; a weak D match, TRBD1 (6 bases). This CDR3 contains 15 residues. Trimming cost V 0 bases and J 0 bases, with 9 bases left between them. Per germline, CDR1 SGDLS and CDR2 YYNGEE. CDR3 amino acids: CASSVAGTPNYGYTF. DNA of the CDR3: TGTGCCAGCAGCGTAGCTGGGACACCTAACTATGGCTACACCTTC.

The DNA for the CDR3 is TGCAGCGTTCCCGGGGGGTCGGGAAGGGCCTACAATGAGCAGTTCTTC. Its translation is CSVPGGSGRAYNEQFF. The V call is TRBV29-1, the J call TRBJ2-1, with TRBD2 matching 7 bases. Germline assignment: CDR1 SQVTM and CDR2 ANQGSEA. V lost 5 bases, J lost 2 bases, and 12 bases stayed unmatched. This CDR3 spans 16 amino acids.